What follows is one T cell receptor (beta chain) and its context. As yet, its antigen is unknown. The CDR3 runs 17 residues. Trimming removed 3 bases at V and 0 bases at J, with 12 bases between. Germline CDR1 and CDR2: LNHDA and SQIVND (reference sequence). These data originate in a study of cytomegalovirus exposure and HLA in healthy donors. Whole-study context: Tens of millions of unique TCRs from HLA-typed donors were held in an early data release. Whole-study results and caveats: Analysis was performed later, and it showed HLA-associated TCR beta chains to be more clonally expanded than equally common others. Another analysis was done later, and it associated approximately 15,000 TCR beta sequences with HLA alleles at 0.05 false discovery rate.

With 60 Vbeta and 13 Jbeta primers, the PCR was carried out. Clones were sequenced by immunoSEQ multiplex PCR, and TCRdb holds only the in-frame ones, with some missing. The sample contains 200,000 to 300,000 clones, 70% to 90% of which appear only once. The donors, nominally healthy at sampling, likely had unrecorded immune exposures. Sequencing was done on a sample of PBMCs. This receptor was identified in a woman aged 40-49 years in good health and CMV-seropositive. This chain uses TRBV19 with TRBJ2-6, with D possibly TRBD2 on 6 matching bases. This CDR3 is CASSIGGLGSGANVLTF. As DNA, the CDR3 is TGTGCCAGTAGTATCGGGGGACTCGGCTCTGGGGCCAACGTCCTGACTTTC.